This T cell receptor beta chain stems from a study of blood T cell repertoires in COVID-19. The CDR3 is made up of 13 amino acids. Trimming removed 9 bases at V and 3 bases at J, with 14 bases between. Germline-derived CDR1 and CDR2 are SEHNR and FQNEAQ (reference sequence). Using immunoSEQ multiplex PCR, the repertoire was profiled, and TCRdb retains in-frame clones only, with some absent. The repertoire holds almost 200,000 clones, with about 90% as singletons. The gene calls are TRBV7-9 and TRBJ1-2; D ambiguous. This TCR derives from a young woman who had recovered from COVID-19. The sequencing sample was made of PBMCs or T cells enriched from blood (not recorded which). The CDR3 reads CASATAGDYGYTF. CDR3 bases: TGTGCCAGTGCCACCGCCGGGGACTATGGCTACACCTTC.